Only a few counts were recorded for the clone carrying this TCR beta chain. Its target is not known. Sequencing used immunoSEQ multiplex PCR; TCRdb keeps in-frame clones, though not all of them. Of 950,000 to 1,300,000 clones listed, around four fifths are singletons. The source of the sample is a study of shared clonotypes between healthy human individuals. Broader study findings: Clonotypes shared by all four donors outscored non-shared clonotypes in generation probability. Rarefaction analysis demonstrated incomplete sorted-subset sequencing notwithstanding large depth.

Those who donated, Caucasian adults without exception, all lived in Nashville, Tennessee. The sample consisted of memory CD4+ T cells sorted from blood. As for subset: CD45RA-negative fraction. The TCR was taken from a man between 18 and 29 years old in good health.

The chain's CDR3 is CASSLALEAKNIQYF. The CDR3, as DNA: TGTGCCAGCAGCCTCGCGCTGGAAGCCAAAAACATTCAGTACTTC. This chain connects TRBV6-6 to TRBJ2-4; D ambiguous. Between the trimmed V and J ends, which lost 6 bases and 0 bases, there was a span of 12 bases. The CDR3 is 15 residues long. The germline gives CDR1 MNHNY, CDR2 SVGAGI (reference sequence).